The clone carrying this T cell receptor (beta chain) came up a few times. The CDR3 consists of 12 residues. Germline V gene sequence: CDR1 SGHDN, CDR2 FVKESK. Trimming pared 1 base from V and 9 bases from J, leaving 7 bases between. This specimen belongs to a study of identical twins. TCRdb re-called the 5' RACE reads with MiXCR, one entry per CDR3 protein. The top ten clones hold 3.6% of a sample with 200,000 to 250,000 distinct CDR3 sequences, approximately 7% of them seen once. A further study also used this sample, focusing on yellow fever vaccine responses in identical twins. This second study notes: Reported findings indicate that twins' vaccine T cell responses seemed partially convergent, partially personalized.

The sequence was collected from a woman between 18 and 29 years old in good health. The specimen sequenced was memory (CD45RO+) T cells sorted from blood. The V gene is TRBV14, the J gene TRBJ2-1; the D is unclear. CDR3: CASSQGSREQFF. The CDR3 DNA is TGTGCCAGCAGCCAAGGAAGCCGTGAGCAGTTCTTC.